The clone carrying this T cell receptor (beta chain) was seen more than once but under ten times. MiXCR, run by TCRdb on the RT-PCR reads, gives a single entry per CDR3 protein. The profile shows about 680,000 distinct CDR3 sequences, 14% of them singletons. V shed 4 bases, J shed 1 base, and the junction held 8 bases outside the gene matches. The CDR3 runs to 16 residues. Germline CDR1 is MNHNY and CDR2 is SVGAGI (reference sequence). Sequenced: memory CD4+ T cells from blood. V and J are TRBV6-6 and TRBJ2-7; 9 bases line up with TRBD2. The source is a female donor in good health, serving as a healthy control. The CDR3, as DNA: TGTGCCAGCAGTTCCTCCGTAGCGGGAGTATCCTACGAGCAGTACTTC. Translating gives CASSSSVAGVSYEQYF.